A single sample gave rise to the 5 T cell receptor beta chains below, sequenced in a study of tumor-infiltrating lymphocytes in localized non-small cell lung cancer. Here immunoSEQ multiplex PCR was the method, and the copy in TCRdb shows in-frame clones only, minus some. The sample carries approximately 6,200 clones, approximately 80% recorded once. Sequencing input: uninvolved lung tissue not adjacent to the tumor. The origin of the receptors is a human donor with non-small cell lung cancer.

The V gene is TRBV11-2, the J gene TRBJ2-7; TRBD2 matches at 9 bases. V lost 1 base and J lost 6; bases outside the gene matches: 19. Germline CDR1 SGHAT, CDR2 FQNNGV. The CDR3 spans 19 residues. The CDR3 region has the DNA TGTGCCAGCAGCTTAGTTAGTAATAATCGCGGGAGGGCCCCTGTCGAGCAGTACTTC. Amino acids: CASSLVSNNRGRAPVEQYF.

The chain joins TRBV6-1 to TRBJ1-1; 8 bases line up with TRBD1. V lost 1 base, J lost 11 bases, and 3 bases stayed unmatched. Germline loops: CDR1 MNHNS, CDR2 SASEGT. The CDR3 loop spans 12 amino acids. CDR3 sequence (DNA): TGTGCCAGCAGTGAAGTGACAGGGGCGGCTTTCTTT. This sequence encodes CASSEVTGAAFF.

This chain links TRBV7-9 with TRBJ2-5, with D uncertain. CDR3 length: 11 amino acids. V was pared by 3 bases and J by 11 bases, with 10 bases between. The germline CDR1 and CDR2 sequences are SEHNR and FQNEAQ (reference sequence). As DNA, the CDR3 is TGTGCCAGCAGCTTCGGTATAGAGCAGTACTTC. Its protein is CASSFGIEQYF.

This clone is judged medium-sized. The chain combines TRBV19 with TRBJ1-2; TRBD1 agrees at 7 bases. With V trimmed by 3 bases and J by 0 bases, 7 bases remained unmatched. The CDR3 is 16 amino acids. Per germline, CDR1 LNHDA and CDR2 SQIVND (reference sequence). CDR3 protein: CASSIRQGTANYGYTF. As DNA, the CDR3 is TGTGCCAGTAGTATCCGACAGGGAACTGCTAACTATGGCTACACCTTC.

Regarding this clone: The sample holds other DNA sequences that translate to the same CDR3. The chain combines TRBV5-6 with TRBJ2-5, with a weak D call TRBD1 (5 bases). The CDR3 extends over 13 amino acids. CDR1 SGHDT and CDR2 YYEEEE come from the germline V gene. With 5 bases removed from V and 1 base from J, the gap between germline ends came to 9 bases. For the CDR3, the DNA is TGTGCCAGCAGAGGACAAATCCAAGAGACCCAGTACTTC. Its translation is CASRGQIQETQYF.